This T cell receptor beta chain is from a study of shared clonotypes between healthy human individuals. Study-wide findings and caveats: Between four donors, naive CD4 clonotypes were shared at a level of about 5%.

V gave up 6 bases and J gave up 6 bases; unmatched junction bases: 5. Germline values: CDR1 MNHEY, CDR2 SVGAGI. The CDR3 has 13 residues. TCRdb's copy holds only in-frame clones and misses some; the assay was immunoSEQ multiplex PCR. Of about 680,000 clones detected, 73% appear once; the ten largest clones hold around 1.8%. With respect to this clone: Its specificity is unknown.

V is TRBV6-5 and J is TRBJ2-1; 7 nucleotides align to TRBD2. The sequence came from a woman in her twenties or thirties in good health. Source material: memory CD4+ T cells sorted from blood. The subset here: CD45RA-negative fraction. The DNA for the CDR3 is TGTGCCAGCAGGACGGGAGGTGGCAATGAGCAGTTCTTC. Protein sequence: CASRTGGGNEQFF.